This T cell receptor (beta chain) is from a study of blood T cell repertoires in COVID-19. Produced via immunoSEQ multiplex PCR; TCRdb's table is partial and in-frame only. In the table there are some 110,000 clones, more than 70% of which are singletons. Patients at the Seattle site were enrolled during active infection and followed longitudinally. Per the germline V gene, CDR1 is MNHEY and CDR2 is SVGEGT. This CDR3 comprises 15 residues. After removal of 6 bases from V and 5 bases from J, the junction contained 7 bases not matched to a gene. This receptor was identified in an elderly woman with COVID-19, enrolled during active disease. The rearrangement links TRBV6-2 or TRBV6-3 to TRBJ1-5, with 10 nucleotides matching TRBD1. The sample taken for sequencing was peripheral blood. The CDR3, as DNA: TGTGCCAGCAGCCGAGACAGGGGGCCCCATCAGCCCCAGCATTTT. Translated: CASSRDRGPHQPQHF.